A single TCR beta chain is shown here with its context. Its antigen is still unknown. Produced via immunoSEQ multiplex PCR; TCRdb's table is partial and in-frame only. The table lists 180,000 or so clones, more than 80% of them singletons. This record comes from a study of T cell responses to AZD1222 COVID-19 vaccine. Background on the study: Researchers grouped second doses given at about 4 or about 12 weeks into one pool. Study-wide findings and caveats: Only after the peak T cell response were repertoires sampled.

Germline assignment: CDR1 MNHEY and CDR2 SVGAGI. The CDR3 totals 12 residues. Trimming stripped 8 bases from V and 8 bases from J, with 13 bases between. The clonotype originates from an adult in good health. Sample: peripheral blood, taken on day 0 of AZD1222 vaccination. The rearrangement links TRBV6-5 to TRBJ1-3, with D perhaps TRBD1 (5 bases). CDR3 in amino acids: CASGLKGYTIYF. The CDR3 DNA reads as TGTGCCAGCGGACTTAAGGGGTACACCATATATTTT.